Following are 30 T cell receptor beta chains from one sample sequenced in a study of cytomegalovirus exposure and HLA in healthy donors. 60 Vbeta and 13 Jbeta primers were used in PCR. TCRdb keeps only in-frame clones here, not all; method: immunoSEQ multiplex PCR. The repertoire holds about 150,000 clones, with approximately 73% as singletons. The source material was PBMCs. All receptors derive from a woman aged 18-29 years in good health and CMV-seronegative.

The chain carries TRBV28 and TRBJ1-1; no definite D call. This CDR3 region has 17 residues. Germline CDR1 and CDR2: MDHEN and SYDVKM. Between the trimmed V and J ends, which lost 2 bases and 3 bases, there was a span of 19 bases. The CDR3: CASSLREMQYVDTEAFF. As DNA, the CDR3 is TGTGCCAGCAGTTTACGGGAAATGCAGTATGTGGACACTGAAGCTTTCTTT.

CDR3 bases: TGTGCCAGCAGCTTAGAGGGACTCGAAAAACTGTTTTTT. Its protein product is CASSLEGLEKLFF. The chain carries TRBV7-2 and TRBJ1-4; a weak D match, TRBD1 (5 bases). The V and J ends lost 1 base and 8 bases respectively, with 8 bases between them. The CDR3 length is 13 residues. Germline CDR1 is SGHTA and CDR2 is FQGNSA.

There are a few counts of this clone. The chain uses TRBV7-8 and TRBJ1-1, with D perhaps TRBD1 (6 bases). Germline V gene data show CDR1 as SGHVS and CDR2 as FQNEAQ. The CDR3 has 14 residues. V lost 5 bases to trimming and J lost 4 bases, with 14 bases between them. CDR3 coding DNA: TGTGCCAGCAGCAACCAGGGGTTGGGCACTGAAGCTTTCTTT. Translated, it gives CASSNQGLGTEAFF. The full variable domain, completed using reference TRBV7-8 and TRBJ1-1, is GAGVSQSPRYKVAKRGQDVALRCDPISGHVSLFWYQQALGQGPEFLTYFQNEAQLDKSGLPSDRFFAERPEGSVSTLKIQRTQQEDSAVYLCASSNQGLGTEAFFGQGTRLTVV.

This chain joins TRBV9 and TRBJ2-3; D remains unclear. The CDR3 is 13 amino acids. CDR1 is SGDLS and CDR2 is YYNGEE in the germline V gene. Trimming stripped 1 base from V and 6 bases from J, with 9 bases between. The CDR3 spells CASSVMSTDTQYF. The CDR3, as DNA: TGTGCCAGCAGCGTAATGAGTACGGATACGCAGTATTTT.

V and J are TRBV5-6 and TRBJ1-2, with no clear D. Germline V CDR1 and CDR2: SGHDT, YYEEEE. The CDR3 loop spans 14 amino acids. The ends were cut back, 1 base at V and 3 bases at J, with 10 bases in the middle. The CDR3 protein is CASSLNALDYGYTF. For the CDR3, the DNA is TGTGCCAGCAGCTTGAACGCATTAGACTATGGCTACACCTTC.

The CDR3 here is CASGRQGNTEAFF. For the CDR3, the DNA is TGTGCTAGTGGTCGACAGGGGAACACTGAAGCTTTCTTT. This chain links TRBV12-5 with TRBJ1-1, with 7 bases identical to TRBD1. CDR3 length: 13 amino acids. Per germline, CDR1 LGHNT and CDR2 FRNRAP. The ends lost 5 bases at V and 1 base at J; junction bases unmatched: 1.

This chain uses TRBV11-1 with TRBJ1-4; 7 nucleotides align to TRBD1. V lost 5 bases, J lost 6 bases, and 6 bases stayed unmatched. Germline CDR1 is SGHAT and CDR2 is FQDESV (reference sequence). This CDR3 comprises 14 residues. The CDR3 protein is CASSLRGLDEKLFF. The CDR3 coding sequence is TGTGCCAGCAGCCTCAGGGGGTTGGATGAAAAACTGTTTTTT.

V and J are TRBV5-1 and TRBJ2-3; no firm D call. Trimming shortened V by 4 bases and J by 6 bases, and 9 bases separated the two germline ends. Germline CDR1 is SGHRS and CDR2 is YFSETQ. The CDR3 is 12 residues long. The CDR3 loop reads CASSLSRDTQYF. CDR3 coding DNA: TGCGCCAGCAGCCTAAGCAGGGATACGCAGTATTTT.

V usage is TRBV18 and J usage is TRBJ2-7; weak D call: TRBD1 (5 bases). Trimming took 3 bases from V and 0 from J, leaving 12 bases between them. Per the germline V gene, CDR1 is KGHSH and CDR2 is LQKENI. The CDR3 spans 15 residues. CDR3 sequence (DNA): TGTGCCAGCTCACCTTCACAGGAGAGCTCCTACGAGCAGTACTTC. Translated: CASSPSQESSYEQYF.

This clone showed up just once. The rearrangement links TRBV7-3 to TRBJ2-2, with D possibly matching TRBD2 (6 bases). The V and J ends lost 5 bases and 2 bases respectively, with 9 bases between them. CDR3 size: 14 residues. Germline V gene sequence: CDR1 SGHTA, CDR2 FQGTGA. CDR3 coding DNA: TGTGCCAGCAGCCCGGGGGTTAACACCGGGGAGCTGTTTTTT. It codes for CASSPGVNTGELFF.

The gene calls are TRBV5-8 and TRBJ2-1; 11 nucleotides agree with TRBD1. V lost 4 bases, J lost 3 bases, and 3 bases stayed unmatched. The CDR3 loop spans 15 amino acids. The V gene's germline CDR1 is SGHTS and CDR2 YDEGEE. The CDR3 bases are TGTGCCAGCAGCGACGGGACAGGGGGCTACAATGAGCAGTTCTTC. Translated: CASSDGTGGYNEQFF. Supplemented by reference TRBV5-8 and TRBJ2-1, the full variable domain reads EAGVTQSPTHLIKTRGQQATLRCSPISGHTSVYWYQQALGLGLQFLLWYDEGEERNRGNFPPRFSGRQFPNYSSELNVNALELEDSALYLCASSDGTGGYNEQFFGPGTRLTVL.

The rearrangement links TRBV19 to TRBJ1-2, with D perhaps matching TRBD1 (6 bases). CDR3 length equals 15 residues. Germline CDR1 reads LNHDA; CDR2 reads SQIVND (reference sequence). Trimming removed 6 bases at V and 1 base at J, with 15 bases between. CDR3 region: CASRTGWGGNYGYTF. DNA of the CDR3: TGTGCCAGTAGGACAGGTTGGGGCGGTAACTATGGCTACACCTTC.

V usage is TRBV4-1 and J usage is TRBJ1-5; TRBD1 might be the D (6 bases). The CDR3 is 16 residues long. Trimming removed 4 bases from V and 2 bases from J, with 15 bases in between. The germline CDR1 and CDR2 sequences are MGHRA and YSYEKL. For the CDR3, the DNA is TGCGCCAGCAGCCCCCGTGAGGGGGTTGGCAATCAGCCCCAGCATTTT. Its translation: CASSPREGVGNQPQHF.

In its sample, this clone was seen a few times. The chain employs TRBV2 and TRBJ2-3; D possibly corresponds to TRBD1 (6 bases). The CDR3 contains 17 residues. Trimming cost V 6 bases and J 4 bases, with 23 bases left between them. Germline-derived CDR1 and CDR2 are SNHLY and FYNNEI. CDR3 region: CASSRNRVPGGADTQYF. CDR3 DNA sequence: TGTGCCAGCAGCCGAAACAGGGTCCCAGGTGGTGCAGATACGCAGTATTTT.

The chain recombines TRBV4-2 with TRBJ2-7; D uncertain. This CDR3 spans 15 amino acids. The germline V gene has CDR1 LGHNA and CDR2 YNFKEQ. Between the trimmed V and J ends, which lost 1 base and 6 bases, there was a span of 16 bases. The CDR3 spells CASSQAGQAALEQYF. DNA of the CDR3: TGTGCCAGCAGCCAAGCAGGTCAGGCTGCGCTCGAGCAGTACTTC.

The chain recombines TRBV7-9 with TRBJ1-4; 8 bases are a match to TRBD1. This CDR3 contains 16 residues. Per the germline V gene, CDR1 is SEHNR and CDR2 is FQNEAQ (reference sequence). V gave up 3 bases and J gave up 4 bases; unmatched junction bases: 7. CDR3 loop: CASSFPDRAYNEKLFF. The CDR3 DNA is TGTGCCAGCAGCTTTCCGGACAGGGCTTATAATGAAAAACTGTTTTTT.

The chain employs TRBV19 and TRBJ1-4, with D maybe TRBD1 (6 bases). Germline lookup yields CDR1 LNHDA and CDR2 SQIVND (reference sequence). V was pared by 6 bases and J by 7 bases, with 15 bases between. CDR3 length: 14 amino acids. CDR3: CASSQRGKGEKLFF. Here the CDR3 DNA reads TGTGCCAGTAGCCAGAGGGGGAAAGGTGAAAAACTGTTTTTT.

This chain uses TRBV11-3 with TRBJ2-2, with a possible D match to TRBD1 (6 bases). V lost 5 bases and J 1 base, leaving 11 bases between the germline ends. The CDR3 extends over 15 amino acids. Per germline, CDR1 SGHNT and CDR2 YENEEA. For the CDR3, the DNA is TGTGCCAGCAGCCGCCTCAGGGGGAACACCGGGGAGCTGTTTTTT. Protein: CASSRLRGNTGELFF.

V and J are TRBV6-5 and TRBJ2-2; perhaps TRBD1 as D (6 bases). Germline values: CDR1 MNHEY, CDR2 SVGAGI. Trimming shortened V by 6 bases and J by 7 bases, and 9 bases separated the two germline ends. The CDR3 covers 12 residues. CDR3 DNA sequence: TGTGCCAGCAGACAGGGATTCGGGGAGCTGTTTTTT. Its protein product is CASRQGFGELFF.

The chain couples TRBV15 to TRBJ2-2; 9 nucleotides match TRBD2. J gave up 7 bases and V 0 bases, and 12 bases lay outside the gene matches. The CDR3 totals 18 residues. Germline values: CDR1 LNHNV, CDR2 YYDKDF (reference sequence). In nucleotides, the CDR3 is TGTGCCACCAGCAGAGATATGGGGACTAGCATAACTCTCGGGGAGCTGTTTTTT. It codes for CATSRDMGTSITLGELFF.

The chain couples TRBV6-5 to TRBJ1-5; D remains unclear. V was cut by 7 bases and J by 1 base, with 11 bases left in between. The CDR3 loop spans 14 amino acids. The germline CDR1 and CDR2 sequences are MNHEY and SVGAGI. In DNA, the CDR3 is TGTGCCAGCACCAAATTCGGGAGCAATCAGCCCCAGCATTTT. Translated: CASTKFGSNQPQHF.

This clone was picked up one time. CDR3 sequence reads: CASRIAGGRSYNEQFF. The CDR3 DNA follows: TGTGCCAGCAGAATAGCGGGAGGGCGATCCTACAATGAGCAGTTCTTC. The V and J genes are TRBV7-2 and TRBJ2-1; 11 nucleotides match TRBD2. Germline trimming cut 6 bases from V and 1 base from J; bases unmatched to any gene: 5. This CDR3 is 16 amino acids long. Germline V gene lookup returns CDR1 SGHTA and CDR2 FQGNSA.

The chain links TRBV5-1 to TRBJ2-7; D remains ambiguous. The germline gives CDR1 SGHRS, CDR2 YFSETQ. The length of the CDR3 is 13 residues. V lost 4 bases and J 4 bases, leaving 12 bases between the germline ends. The CDR3 nucleotides are TGCGCCAGCAGCCCCATTTCCCCATACGAGCAGTACTTC. It specifies CASSPISPYEQYF.

As to this clone: Other DNA sequences in the sample encode the same CDR3. The chain employs TRBV13 and TRBJ2-1; D perhaps matches TRBD2 (6 bases). CDR1 and CDR2 from the germline V gene are PRHDT and FYEKMQ (reference sequence). The V and J ends lost 2 bases and 5 bases respectively, with 10 bases between them. The CDR3 extends over 14 amino acids. Here the CDR3 reads CASSLPGVNNEQFF. The CDR3 bases are TGTGCCAGCAGCTTACCGGGAGTGAACAATGAGCAGTTCTTC.

This sequence joins TRBV7-6 and TRBJ1-4; TRBD1 agrees at 8 bases. The CDR3 is 18 amino acids. V was pared by 1 base and J by 3 bases, with 10 bases of the junction left unmatched. CDR1 SGHVS and CDR2 FNYEAQ come from the germline V gene. The CDR3 loop reads CASSLEGAGGRSNEKLFF. As DNA, the CDR3 is TGTGCCAGCAGCTTAGAAGGCGCAGGGGGCAGGTCTAATGAAAAACTGTTTTTT.

The V call is TRBV2, the J call TRBJ1-1, with a weak D call TRBD1 (6 bases). V gave up 6 bases and J gave up 3 bases, with 14 bases separating them. Germline CDR1 and CDR2: SNHLY and FYNNEI. The CDR3 is made up of 14 amino acids. The CDR3 loop is CASRRGWDDTEAFF. The CDR3, as DNA: TGTGCCAGCAGGAGGGGGTGGGACGACACTGAAGCTTTCTTT.

V and J are TRBV5-1 and TRBJ1-1; tentatively, D is TRBD1 (5 bases). The CDR3 length is 14 residues. V lost 2 bases and J 4 bases, leaving 12 bases between the germline ends. CDR1 is SGHRS and CDR2 is YFSETQ in the germline V gene. The CDR3 DNA is TGCGCCAGCAGCTTTAACTGGGGGGGCACTGAAGCTTTCTTT. Translating it yields CASSFNWGGTEAFF.

This clone was seen only a few times. This CDR3 is CASTPTGNYGYTF. As DNA, the CDR3 is TGTGCCAGCACCCCGACAGGGAACTATGGCTACACCTTC. The J gene is TRBJ1-2, the V gene TRBV7-9; 7 positions match TRBD1. The CDR3 runs 13 residues. V shed 7 bases and J 2 bases; nucleotides not matched to a gene: 4. Germline V CDR1 and CDR2: SEHNR, FQNEAQ (reference sequence).

This clone was counted only a few times. V and J are TRBV4-3 and TRBJ2-7; D perhaps matches TRBD1 (6 bases). Germline CDR1 LGHNA, CDR2 YSLEER. The CDR3 runs 15 residues. V was shortened by 3 bases and J by 2 bases, with 14 bases between the two germline ends. DNA for the CDR3: TGCGCCAGCAGCCAGACTGTGGGGACACCCTACGAGCAGTACTTC. Its translation: CASSQTVGTPYEQYF.

This clone was detected once. V gene TRBV4-2 combines with J gene TRBJ2-1; D is uncertain. The CDR3 totals 15 residues. V shed 1 base and J shed 9 bases, with 16 bases lying between them. Looked up from germline, CDR1 is LGHNA and CDR2 is YNFKEQ. The CDR3 region has the DNA TGTGCCAGCAGCCAAGTGGAGAGAACTCTTCGTGAGCAGTTCTTC. This encodes CASSQVERTLREQFF.